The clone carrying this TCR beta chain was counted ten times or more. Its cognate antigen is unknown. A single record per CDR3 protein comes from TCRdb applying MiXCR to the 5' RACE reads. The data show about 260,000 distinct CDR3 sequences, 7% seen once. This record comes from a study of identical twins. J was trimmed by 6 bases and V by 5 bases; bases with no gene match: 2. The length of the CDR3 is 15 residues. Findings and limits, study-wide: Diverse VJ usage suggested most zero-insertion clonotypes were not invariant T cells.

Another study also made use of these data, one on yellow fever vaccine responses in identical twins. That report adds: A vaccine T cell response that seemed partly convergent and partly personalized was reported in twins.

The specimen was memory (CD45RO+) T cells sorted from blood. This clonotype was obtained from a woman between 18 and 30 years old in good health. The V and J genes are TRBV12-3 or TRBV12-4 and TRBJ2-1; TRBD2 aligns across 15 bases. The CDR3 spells CASSRTSGRANEQFF. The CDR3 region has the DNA TGTGCCAGCAGTCGGACTAGCGGGAGGGCCAATGAGCAGTTCTTC.